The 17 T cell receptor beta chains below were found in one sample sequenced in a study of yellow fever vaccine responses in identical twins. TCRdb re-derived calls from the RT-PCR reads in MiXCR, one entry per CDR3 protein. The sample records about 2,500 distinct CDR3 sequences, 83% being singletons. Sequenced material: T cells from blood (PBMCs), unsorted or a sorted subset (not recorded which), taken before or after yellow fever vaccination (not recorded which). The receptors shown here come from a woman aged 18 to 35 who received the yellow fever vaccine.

The CDR3 DNA is TGTGCCAGCAGTTTTGGCACAGATACGCAGTATTTT. It yields the protein CASSFGTDTQYF. J is TRBJ2-3 and V is TRBV12-3 or TRBV12-4; D unresolved. The CDR3 consists of 12 residues. The V end lost 3 bases, the J end lost 1 base, and 2 bases lay between the germline ends.

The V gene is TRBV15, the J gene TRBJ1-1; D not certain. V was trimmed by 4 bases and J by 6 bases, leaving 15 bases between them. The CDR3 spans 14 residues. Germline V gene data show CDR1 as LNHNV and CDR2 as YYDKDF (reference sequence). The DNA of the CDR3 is TGTGCCACCAGCATCCCAACCGATACCGCTGAAGCTTTCTTT. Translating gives CATSIPTDTAEAFF.

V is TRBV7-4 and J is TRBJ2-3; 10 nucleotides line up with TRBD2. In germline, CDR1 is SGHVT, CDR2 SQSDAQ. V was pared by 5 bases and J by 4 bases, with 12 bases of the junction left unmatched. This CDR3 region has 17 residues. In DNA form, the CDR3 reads TGTGCCAGCAGCCACGACCTAGCGGGAGATTGGTCAGATACGCAGTATTTT. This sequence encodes CASSHDLAGDWSDTQYF.

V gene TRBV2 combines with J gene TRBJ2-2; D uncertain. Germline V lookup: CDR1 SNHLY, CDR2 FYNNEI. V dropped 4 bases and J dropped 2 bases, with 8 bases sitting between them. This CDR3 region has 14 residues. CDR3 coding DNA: TGTGCCAGCAGTGTGTTACCAAACACCGGGGAGCTGTTTTTT. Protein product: CASSVLPNTGELFF.

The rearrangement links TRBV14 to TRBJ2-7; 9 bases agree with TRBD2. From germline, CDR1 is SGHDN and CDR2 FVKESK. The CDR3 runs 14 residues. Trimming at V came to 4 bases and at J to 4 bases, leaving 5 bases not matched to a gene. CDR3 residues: CASSLGREGYEQYF. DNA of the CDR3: TGTGCCAGCAGCCTCGGGCGGGAGGGGTACGAGCAGTACTTC.

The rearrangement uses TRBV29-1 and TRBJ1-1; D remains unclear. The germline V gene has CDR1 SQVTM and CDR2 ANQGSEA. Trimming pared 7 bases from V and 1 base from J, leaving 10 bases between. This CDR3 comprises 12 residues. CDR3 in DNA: TGCAGCGCCGGAACCCCGAACACTGAAGCTTTCTTT. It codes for CSAGTPNTEAFF.

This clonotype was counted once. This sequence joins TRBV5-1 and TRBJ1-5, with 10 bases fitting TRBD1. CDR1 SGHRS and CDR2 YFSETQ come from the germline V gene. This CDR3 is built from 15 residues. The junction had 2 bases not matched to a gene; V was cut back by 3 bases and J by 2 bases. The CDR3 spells CASSSTGGGNQPQHF. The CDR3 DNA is TGCGCCAGCAGCTCGACAGGGGGCGGCAATCAGCCCCAGCATTTT.

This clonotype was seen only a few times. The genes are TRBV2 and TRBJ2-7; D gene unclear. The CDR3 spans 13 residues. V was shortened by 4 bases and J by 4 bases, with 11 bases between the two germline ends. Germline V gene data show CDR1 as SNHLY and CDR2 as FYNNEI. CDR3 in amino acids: CASSAQILYEQYF. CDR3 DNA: TGTGCCAGCAGTGCCCAAATCTTGTACGAGCAGTACTTC. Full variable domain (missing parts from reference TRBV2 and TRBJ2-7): EPEVTQTPSHQVTQMGQEVILRCVPISNHLYFYWYRQILGQKVEFLVSFYNNEISEKSEIFDDQFSVERPDGSNFTLKIRSTKLEDSAMYFCASSAQILYEQYFGPGTRLTVT.

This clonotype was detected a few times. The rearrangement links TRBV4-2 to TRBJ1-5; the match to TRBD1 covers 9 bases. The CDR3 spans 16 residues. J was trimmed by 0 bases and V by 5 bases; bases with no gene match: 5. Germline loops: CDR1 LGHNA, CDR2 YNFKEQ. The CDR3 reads CASSKDRGDSNQPQHF. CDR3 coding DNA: TGTGCCAGCAGCAAGGACAGGGGCGATAGCAATCAGCCCCAGCATTTT.

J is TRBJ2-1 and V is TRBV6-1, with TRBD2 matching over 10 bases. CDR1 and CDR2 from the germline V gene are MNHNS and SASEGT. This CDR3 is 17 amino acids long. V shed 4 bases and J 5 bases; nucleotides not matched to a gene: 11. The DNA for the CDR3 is TGTGCCAGCAGTGCCCTGGGAACAGCGGGGGGGAACAATGAGCAGTTCTTC. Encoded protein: CASSALGTAGGNNEQFF.

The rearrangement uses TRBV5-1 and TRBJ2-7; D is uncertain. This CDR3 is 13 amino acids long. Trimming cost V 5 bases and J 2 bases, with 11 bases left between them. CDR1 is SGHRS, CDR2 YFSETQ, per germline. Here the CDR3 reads CASRSASTYEQYF. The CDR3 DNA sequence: TGCGCCAGCAGGTCGGCGTCAACCTACGAGCAGTACTTC. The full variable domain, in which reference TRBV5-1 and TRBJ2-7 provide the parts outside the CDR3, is KAGVTQTPRYLIKTRGQQVTLSCSPISGHRSVSWYQQTPGQGLQFLFEYFSETQRNKGNFPGRFSGRQFSNSRSEMNVSTLELGDSALYLCASRSASTYEQYFGPGTRLTVT.

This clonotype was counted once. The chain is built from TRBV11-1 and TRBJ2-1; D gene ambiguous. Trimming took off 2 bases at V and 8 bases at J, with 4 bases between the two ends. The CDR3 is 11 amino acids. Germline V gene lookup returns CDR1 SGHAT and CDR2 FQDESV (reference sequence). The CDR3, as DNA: TGTGCCAGCAGCTTATACTATGAGCAGTTCTTC. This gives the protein CASSLYYEQFF.

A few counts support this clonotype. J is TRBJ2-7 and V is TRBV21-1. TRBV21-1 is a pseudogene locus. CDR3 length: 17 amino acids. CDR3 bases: TGTGCCAGCAGCAAAGATTGTAGAAGGTGGCCTGAGTACGAGCAGTACTTC. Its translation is CASSKDCRRWPEYEQYF.

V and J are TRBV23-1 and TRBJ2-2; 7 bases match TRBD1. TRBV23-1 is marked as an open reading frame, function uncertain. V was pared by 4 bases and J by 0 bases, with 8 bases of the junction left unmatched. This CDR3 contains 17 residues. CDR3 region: CASSPRTGKANTGELFF. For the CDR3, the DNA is TGCGCCAGCAGTCCGAGGACAGGCAAGGCGAACACCGGGGAGCTGTTTTTT.

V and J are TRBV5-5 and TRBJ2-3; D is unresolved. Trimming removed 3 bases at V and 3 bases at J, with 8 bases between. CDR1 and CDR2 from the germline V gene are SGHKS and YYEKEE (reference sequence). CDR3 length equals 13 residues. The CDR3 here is CASSSEETDTQYF. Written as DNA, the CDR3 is TGTGCCAGCAGCTCCGAGGAAACAGATACGCAGTATTTT.

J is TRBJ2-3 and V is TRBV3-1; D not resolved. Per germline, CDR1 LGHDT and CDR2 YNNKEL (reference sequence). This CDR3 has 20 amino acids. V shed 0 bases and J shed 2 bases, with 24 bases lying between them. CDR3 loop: CASSQEQWYDTWQSTDTQYF. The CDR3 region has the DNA TGTGCCAGCAGCCAAGAACAATGGTACGACACTTGGCAATCCACAGATACGCAGTATTTT.

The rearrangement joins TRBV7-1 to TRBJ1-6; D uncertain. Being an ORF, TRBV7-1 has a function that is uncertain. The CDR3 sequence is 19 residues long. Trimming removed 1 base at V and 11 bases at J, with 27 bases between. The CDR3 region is CASSSGPPAATHRDTPLHF. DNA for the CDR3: TGTGCCAGCAGCTCAGGACCCCCAGCAGCTACCCACCGTGATACACCCCTCCACTTT.